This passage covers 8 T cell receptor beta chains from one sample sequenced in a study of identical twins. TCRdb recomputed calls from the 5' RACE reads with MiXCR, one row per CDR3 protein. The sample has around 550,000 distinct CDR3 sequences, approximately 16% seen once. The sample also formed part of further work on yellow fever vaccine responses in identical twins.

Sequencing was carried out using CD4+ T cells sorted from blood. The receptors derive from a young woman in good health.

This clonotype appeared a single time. This chain's CDR3 is CSARSGLAGGETQYF. The CDR3 DNA is TGCAGTGCTAGAAGCGGACTAGCGGGAGGGGAGACCCAGTACTTC. The chain recombines TRBV20-1 with TRBJ2-5, with 15 bases matching TRBD2. Germline V gene lookup returns CDR1 DFQATT and CDR2 SNEGSKA (reference sequence). Trimming removed 2 bases from V and 5 bases from J; junction bases left unmatched: 3. This CDR3 spans 15 amino acids.

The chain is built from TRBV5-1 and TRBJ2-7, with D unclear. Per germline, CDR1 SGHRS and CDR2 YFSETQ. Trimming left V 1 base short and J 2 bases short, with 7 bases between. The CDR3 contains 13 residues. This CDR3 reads CASSLRSPYEQYF. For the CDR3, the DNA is TGCGCCAGCAGCTTGCGATCCCCCTACGAGCAGTACTTC.

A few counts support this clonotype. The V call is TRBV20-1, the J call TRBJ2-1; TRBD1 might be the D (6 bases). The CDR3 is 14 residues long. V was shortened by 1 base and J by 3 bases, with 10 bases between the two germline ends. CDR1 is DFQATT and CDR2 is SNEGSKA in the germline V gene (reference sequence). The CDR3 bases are TGCAGTGCTAGAGGGATAGGGGGCTACAATGAGCAGTTCTTC. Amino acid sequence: CSARGIGGYNEQFF.

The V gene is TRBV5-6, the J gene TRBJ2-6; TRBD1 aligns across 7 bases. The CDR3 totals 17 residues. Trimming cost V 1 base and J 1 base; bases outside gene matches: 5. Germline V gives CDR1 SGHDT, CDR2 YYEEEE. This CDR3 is CASSLRQGNSGANVLTF. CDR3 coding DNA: TGTGCCAGCAGCTTGAGACAGGGAAATTCTGGGGCCAACGTCCTGACTTTC.

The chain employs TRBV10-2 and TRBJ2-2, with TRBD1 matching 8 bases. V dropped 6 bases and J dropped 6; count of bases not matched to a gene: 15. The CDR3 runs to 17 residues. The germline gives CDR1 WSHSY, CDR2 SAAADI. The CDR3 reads CASSREQGVQGSGELFF. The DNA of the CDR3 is TGCGCCAGCAGCCGAGAACAGGGGGTGCAGGGATCCGGGGAGCTGTTTTTT.

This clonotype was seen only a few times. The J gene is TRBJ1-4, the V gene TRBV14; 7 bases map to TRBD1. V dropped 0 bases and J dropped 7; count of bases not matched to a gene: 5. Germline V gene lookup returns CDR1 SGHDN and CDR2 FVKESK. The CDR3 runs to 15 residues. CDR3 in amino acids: CASSQEGTVLEKLFF. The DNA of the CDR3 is TGTGCCAGCAGCCAAGAGGGGACAGTTCTTGAAAAACTGTTTTTT.

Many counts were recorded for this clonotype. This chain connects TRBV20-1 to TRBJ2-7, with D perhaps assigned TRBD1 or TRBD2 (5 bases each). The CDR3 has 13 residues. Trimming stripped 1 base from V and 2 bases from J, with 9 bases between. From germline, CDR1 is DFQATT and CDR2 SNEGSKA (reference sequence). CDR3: CSARAGTTYEQYV. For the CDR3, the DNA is TGCAGTGCTAGAGCCGGGACCACCTACGAGCAGTACGTC.

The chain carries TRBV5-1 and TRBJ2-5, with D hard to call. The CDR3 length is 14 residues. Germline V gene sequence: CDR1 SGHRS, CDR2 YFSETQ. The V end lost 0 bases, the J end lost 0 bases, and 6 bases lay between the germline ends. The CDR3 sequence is CASSLGIYQETQYF. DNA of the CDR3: TGCGCCAGCAGCTTGGGCATTTACCAAGAGACCCAGTACTTC.